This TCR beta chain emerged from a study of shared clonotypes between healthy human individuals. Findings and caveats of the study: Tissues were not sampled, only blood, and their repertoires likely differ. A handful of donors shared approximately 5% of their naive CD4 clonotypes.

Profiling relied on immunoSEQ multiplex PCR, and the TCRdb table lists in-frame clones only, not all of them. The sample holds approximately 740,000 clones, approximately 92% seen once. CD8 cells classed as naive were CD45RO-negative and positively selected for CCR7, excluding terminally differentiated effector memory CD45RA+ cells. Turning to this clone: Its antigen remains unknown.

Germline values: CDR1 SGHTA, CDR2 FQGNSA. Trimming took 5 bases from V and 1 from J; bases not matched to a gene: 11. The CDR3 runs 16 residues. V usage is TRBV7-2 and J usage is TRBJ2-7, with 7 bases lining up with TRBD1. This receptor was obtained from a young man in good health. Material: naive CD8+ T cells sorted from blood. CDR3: CASSPLGYRGSYEQYF. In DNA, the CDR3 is TGTGCCAGCAGCCCACTCGGATACAGGGGTTCCTACGAGCAGTACTTC.